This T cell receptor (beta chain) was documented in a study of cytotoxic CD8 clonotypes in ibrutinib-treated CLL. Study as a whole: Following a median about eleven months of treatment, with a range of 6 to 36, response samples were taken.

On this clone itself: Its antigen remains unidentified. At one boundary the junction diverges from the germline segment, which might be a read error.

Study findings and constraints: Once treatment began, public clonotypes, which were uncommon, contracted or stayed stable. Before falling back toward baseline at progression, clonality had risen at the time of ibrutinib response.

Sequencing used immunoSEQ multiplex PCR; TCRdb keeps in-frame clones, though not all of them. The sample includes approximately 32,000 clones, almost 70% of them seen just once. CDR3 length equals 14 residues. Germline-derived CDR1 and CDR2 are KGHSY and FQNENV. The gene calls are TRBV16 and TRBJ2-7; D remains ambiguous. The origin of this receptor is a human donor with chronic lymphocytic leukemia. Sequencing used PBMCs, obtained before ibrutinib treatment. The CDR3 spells CASSQSLQTNEQYF. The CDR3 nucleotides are TGTGCCAGCAGTCAATCCCTCCAGACGAACGAGCAGTACTTC.